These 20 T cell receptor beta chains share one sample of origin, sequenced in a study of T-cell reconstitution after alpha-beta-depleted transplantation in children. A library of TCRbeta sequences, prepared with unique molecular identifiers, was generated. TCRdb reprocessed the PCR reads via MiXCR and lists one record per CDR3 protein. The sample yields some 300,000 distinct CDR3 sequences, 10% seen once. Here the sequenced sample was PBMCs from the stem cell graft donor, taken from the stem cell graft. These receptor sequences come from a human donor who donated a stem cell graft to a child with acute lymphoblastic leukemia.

The CDR3 spells CASSLRTNREQFF. The DNA of the CDR3 is TGTGCCAGCAGCTTACGAACAAATCGGGAGCAGTTCTTC. The chain has TRBV7-3 and TRBJ2-1; D call uncertain. CDR3 size: 13 residues. Trimming pared 2 bases from V and 10 bases from J, leaving 12 bases between. CDR1 and CDR2 from the germline V gene are SGHTA and FQGTGA.

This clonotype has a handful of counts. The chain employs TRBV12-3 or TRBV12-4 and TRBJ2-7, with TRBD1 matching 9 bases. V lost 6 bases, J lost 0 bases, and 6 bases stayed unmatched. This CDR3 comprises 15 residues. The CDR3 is CASRLGQGTSYEQYF. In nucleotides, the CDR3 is TGTGCCAGCAGGCTCGGACAGGGGACCTCCTACGAGCAGTACTTC.

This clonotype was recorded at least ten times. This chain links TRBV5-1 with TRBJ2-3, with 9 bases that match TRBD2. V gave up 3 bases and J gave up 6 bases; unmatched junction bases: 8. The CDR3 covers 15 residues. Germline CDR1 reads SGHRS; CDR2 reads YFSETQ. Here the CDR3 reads CASSSGTSSSDTQYF. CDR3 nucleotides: TGCGCCAGCAGCTCCGGGACTAGCAGTTCTGATACGCAGTATTTT.

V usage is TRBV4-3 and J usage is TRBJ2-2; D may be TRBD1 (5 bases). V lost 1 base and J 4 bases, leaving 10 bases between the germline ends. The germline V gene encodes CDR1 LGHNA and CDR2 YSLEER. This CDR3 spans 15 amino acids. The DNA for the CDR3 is TGCGCCAGCAGCCAAGCAGGGATAGGCACCGGGGAGCTGTTTTTT. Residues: CASSQAGIGTGELFF.

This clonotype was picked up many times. The CDR3 sequence is CSVGTGGVTQYF. The CDR3 nucleotides read TGCAGCGTTGGAACAGGGGGCGTTACGCAGTATTTT. The gene calls are TRBV29-1 and TRBJ2-3, with 9 bases that match TRBD1. In germline, CDR1 is SQVTM, CDR2 ANQGSEA. The CDR3 totals 12 residues. V was clipped by 4 bases and J by 8 bases; unmatched bases: 4.

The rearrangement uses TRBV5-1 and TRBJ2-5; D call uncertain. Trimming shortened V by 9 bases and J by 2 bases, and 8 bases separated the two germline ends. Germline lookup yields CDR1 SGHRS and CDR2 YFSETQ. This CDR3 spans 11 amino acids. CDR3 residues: CATRNQETQYF. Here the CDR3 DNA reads TGCGCCACCCGAAATCAAGAGACCCAGTACTTC.

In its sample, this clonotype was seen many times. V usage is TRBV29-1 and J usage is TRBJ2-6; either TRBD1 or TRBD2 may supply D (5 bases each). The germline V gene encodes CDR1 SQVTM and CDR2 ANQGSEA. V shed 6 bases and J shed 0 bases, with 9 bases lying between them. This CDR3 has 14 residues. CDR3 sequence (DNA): TGCAGCGTCGGGGACGCCTCTGGGGCCAACGTCCTGACTTTC. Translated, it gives CSVGDASGANVLTF.

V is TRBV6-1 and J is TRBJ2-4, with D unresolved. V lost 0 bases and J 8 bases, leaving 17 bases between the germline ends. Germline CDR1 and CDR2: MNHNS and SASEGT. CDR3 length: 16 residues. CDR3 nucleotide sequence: TGTGCCAGCAGTGAAGCAGGAGAAGGACCCGGAGACATTCAGTACTTC. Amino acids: CASSEAGEGPGDIQYF.

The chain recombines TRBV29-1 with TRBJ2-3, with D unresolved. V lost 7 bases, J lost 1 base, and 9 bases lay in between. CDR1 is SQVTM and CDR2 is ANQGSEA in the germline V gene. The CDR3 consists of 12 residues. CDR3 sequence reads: CSAPWGTDTQYF. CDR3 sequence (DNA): TGCAGCGCCCCTTGGGGCACAGATACGCAGTATTTT.

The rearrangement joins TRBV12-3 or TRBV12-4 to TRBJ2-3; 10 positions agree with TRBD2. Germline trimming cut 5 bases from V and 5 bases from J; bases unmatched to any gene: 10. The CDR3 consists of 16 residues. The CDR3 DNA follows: TGTGCCAGCAGTCTAGGTCTAGCGGGAGTGGTAGATACGCAGTATTTT. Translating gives CASSLGLAGVVDTQYF.

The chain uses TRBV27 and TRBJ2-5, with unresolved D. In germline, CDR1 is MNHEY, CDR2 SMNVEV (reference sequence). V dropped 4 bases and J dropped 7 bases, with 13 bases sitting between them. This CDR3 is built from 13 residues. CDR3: CASSSPPFRTQYF. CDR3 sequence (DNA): TGTGCCAGCAGTTCACCGCCGTTTAGGACCCAGTACTTC.

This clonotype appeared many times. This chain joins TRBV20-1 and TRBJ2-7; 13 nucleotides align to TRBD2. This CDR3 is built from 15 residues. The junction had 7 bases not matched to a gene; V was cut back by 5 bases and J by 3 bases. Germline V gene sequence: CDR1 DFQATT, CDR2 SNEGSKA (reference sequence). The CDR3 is CSAFSRTSGSYEQYF. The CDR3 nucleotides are TGCAGTGCTTTTTCACGGACTAGCGGGAGCTACGAGCAGTACTTC.

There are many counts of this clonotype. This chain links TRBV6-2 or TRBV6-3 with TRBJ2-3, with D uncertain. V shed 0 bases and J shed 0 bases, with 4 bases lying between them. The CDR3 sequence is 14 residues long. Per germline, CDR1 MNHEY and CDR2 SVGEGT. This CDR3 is CASSYSTSTDTQYF. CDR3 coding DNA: TGTGCCAGCAGTTACTCGACTAGCACAGATACGCAGTATTTT.

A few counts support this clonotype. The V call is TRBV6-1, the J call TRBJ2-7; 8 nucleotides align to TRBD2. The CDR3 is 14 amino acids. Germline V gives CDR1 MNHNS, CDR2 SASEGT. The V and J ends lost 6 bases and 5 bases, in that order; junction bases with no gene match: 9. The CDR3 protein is CASSLTGRGDEQYF. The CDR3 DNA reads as TGTGCCAGCAGCCTAACCGGGAGGGGGGACGAGCAGTACTTC.

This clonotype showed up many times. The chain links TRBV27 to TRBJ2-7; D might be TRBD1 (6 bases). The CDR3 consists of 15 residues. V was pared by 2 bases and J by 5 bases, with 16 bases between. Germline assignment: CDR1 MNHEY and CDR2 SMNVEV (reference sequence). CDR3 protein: CASSLVMYGTNEQYF. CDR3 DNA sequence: TGTGCCAGCAGTTTAGTTATGTACGGGACAAACGAGCAGTACTTC.

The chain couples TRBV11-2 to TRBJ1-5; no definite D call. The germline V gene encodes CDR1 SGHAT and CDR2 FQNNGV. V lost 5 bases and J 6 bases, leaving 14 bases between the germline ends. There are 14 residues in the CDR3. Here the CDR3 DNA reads TGTGCCAGCAGCATGGACGCGGCCAGTCAGCCCCAGCATTTT. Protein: CASSMDAASQPQHF.

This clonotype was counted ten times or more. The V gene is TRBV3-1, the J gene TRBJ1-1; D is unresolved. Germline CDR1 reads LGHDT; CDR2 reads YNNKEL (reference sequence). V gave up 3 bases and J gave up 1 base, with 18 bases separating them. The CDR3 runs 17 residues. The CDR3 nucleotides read TGTGCCAGCAGCCATAAGTCACTGGGAGGAGGGAACACTGAAGCTTTCTTT. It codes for CASSHKSLGGGNTEAFF.

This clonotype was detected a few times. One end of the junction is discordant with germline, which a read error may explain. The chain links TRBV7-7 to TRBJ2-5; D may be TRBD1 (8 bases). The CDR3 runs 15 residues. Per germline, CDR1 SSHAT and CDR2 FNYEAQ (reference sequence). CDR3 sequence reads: CASSLTTGEGETQYF. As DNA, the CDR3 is TGTGCTAGCAGCTTAACGACAGGGGAGGGGGAGACCCAGTACTTC.

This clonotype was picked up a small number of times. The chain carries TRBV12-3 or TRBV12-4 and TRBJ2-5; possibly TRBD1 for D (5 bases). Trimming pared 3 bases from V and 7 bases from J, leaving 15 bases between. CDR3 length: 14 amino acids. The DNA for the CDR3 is TGTGCCAGCAGTTTGGGAACAGGTCAAAGGACCCAGTACTTC. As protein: CASSLGTGQRTQYF.

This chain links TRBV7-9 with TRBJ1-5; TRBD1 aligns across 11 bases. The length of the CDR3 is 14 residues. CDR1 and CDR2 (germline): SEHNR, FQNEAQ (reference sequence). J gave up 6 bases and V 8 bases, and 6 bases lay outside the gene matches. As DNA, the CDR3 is TGTGCCAGCGGCCGGGACAGGGGGACTCAGCCCCAGCATTTT. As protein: CASGRDRGTQPQHF.